This T cell receptor (beta chain) was sequenced for a study of T cell changes during pregnancy in multiple sclerosis. The CDR3 is 15 amino acids. CDR1 and CDR2 from the germline V gene are SGDLS and YYNGEE. Trimming pared 0 bases from V and 5 bases from J, leaving 13 bases between. Some clones are missing from TCRdb's copy, which holds only in-frame ones; the method was immunoSEQ multiplex PCR. The sample includes 50,000 or so clones, roughly 93% of them seen just once. The sample consisted of peripheral blood, taken in the second trimester of pregnancy. This receptor was taken from a female donor with multiple sclerosis, enrolled in a pregnancy study. V is TRBV9 and J is TRBJ2-3; possible D gene TRBD2, 6 bases. For the CDR3, the DNA is TGTGCCAGCAGCGTAGACCGGGAGTGGGTAGATACGCAGTATTTT. Its protein product is CASSVDREWVDTQYF.